The TCR beta chain under discussion was sequenced for a study of T cell responses to AZD1222 COVID-19 vaccine. Overall study results and limits: Vaccine-related CD4 TCRs covered spike, predominating at 160-218 and 743-854. Once two AZD1222 doses were given, Spike-specific TCR breadth and depth went up. Sampling that yielded the repertoires occurred only after the peak T cell response. Within unmutated variant regions lay the reported targets of nearly half of spike-specific TCRs.

Sequenced by immunoSEQ multiplex PCR; TCRdb stores in-frame clones only, minus some. The table lists approximately 100,000 clones, about nine tenths of them singletons. The length of the CDR3 is 14 residues. CDR1 and CDR2 from the germline V gene are SGDLS and YYNGEE. V lost 4 bases and J 5 bases, leaving 14 bases between the germline ends. Concerning this clone: Its antigen is currently unknown.

Sequenced material: peripheral blood, taken 28 days after the second dose of the MenACWY control vaccine. The chain recombines TRBV9 with TRBJ2-3; D possibly matches TRBD1 or TRBD2 (5 bases each). This receptor was identified in an adult who received the MenACWY meningococcal vaccine as a control. The CDR3 is CASSPSQRGDTQYF. The CDR3 DNA follows: TGTGCCAGCAGCCCTTCACAGAGGGGAGATACGCAGTATTTT. Combining the CDR3 with reference TRBV9 and TRBJ2-3 gives the whole variable domain DSGVTQTPKHLITATGQRVTLRCSPRSGDLSVYWYQQSLDQGLQFLIQYYNGEERAKGNILERFSAQQFPDLHSELNLSSLELGDSALYFCASSPSQRGDTQYFGPGTRLTVL.